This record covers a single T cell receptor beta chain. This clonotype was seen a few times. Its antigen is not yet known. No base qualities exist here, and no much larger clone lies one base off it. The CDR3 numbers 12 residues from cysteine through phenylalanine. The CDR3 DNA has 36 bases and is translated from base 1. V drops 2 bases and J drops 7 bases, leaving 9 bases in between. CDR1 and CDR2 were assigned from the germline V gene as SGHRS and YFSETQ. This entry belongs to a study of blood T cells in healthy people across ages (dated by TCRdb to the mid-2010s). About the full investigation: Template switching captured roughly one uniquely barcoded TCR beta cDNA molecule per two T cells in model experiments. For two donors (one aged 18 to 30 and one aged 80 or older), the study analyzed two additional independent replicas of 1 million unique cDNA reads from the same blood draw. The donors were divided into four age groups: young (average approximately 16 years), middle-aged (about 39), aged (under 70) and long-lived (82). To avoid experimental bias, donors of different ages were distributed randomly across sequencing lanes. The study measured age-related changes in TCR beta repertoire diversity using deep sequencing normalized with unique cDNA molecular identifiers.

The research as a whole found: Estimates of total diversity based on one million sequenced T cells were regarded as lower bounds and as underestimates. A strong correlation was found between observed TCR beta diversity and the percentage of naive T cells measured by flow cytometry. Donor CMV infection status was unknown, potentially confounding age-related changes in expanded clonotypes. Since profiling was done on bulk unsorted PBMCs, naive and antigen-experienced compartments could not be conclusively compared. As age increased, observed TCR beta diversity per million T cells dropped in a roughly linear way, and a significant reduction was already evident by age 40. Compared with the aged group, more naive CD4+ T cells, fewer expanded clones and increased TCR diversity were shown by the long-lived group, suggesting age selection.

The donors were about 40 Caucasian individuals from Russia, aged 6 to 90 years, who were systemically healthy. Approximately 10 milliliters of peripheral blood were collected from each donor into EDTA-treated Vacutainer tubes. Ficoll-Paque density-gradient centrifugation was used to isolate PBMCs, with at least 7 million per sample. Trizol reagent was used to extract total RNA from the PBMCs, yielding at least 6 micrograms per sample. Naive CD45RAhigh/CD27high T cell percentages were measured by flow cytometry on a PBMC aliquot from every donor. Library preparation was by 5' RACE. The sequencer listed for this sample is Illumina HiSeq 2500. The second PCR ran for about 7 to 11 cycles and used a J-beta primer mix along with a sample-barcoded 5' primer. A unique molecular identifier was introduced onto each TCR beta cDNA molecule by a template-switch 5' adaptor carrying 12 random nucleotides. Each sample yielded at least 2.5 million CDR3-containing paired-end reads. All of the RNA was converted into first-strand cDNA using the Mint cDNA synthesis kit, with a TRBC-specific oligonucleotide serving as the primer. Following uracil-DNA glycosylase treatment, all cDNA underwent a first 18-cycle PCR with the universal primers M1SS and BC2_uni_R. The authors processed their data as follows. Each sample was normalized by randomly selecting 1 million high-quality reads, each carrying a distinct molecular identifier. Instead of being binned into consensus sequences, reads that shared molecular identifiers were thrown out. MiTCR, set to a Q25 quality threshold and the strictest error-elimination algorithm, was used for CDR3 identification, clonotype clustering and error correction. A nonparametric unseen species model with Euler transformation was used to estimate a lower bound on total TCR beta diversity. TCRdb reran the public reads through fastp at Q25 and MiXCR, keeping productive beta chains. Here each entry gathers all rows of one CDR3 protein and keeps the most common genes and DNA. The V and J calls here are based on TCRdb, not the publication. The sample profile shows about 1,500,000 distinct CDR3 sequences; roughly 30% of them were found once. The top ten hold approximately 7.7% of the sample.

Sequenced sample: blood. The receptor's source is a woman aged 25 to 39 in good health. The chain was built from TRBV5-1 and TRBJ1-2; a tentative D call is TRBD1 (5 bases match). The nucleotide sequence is TGCGCCAGCAGCTTCCCCGGGGGTGGCTACACCTTC. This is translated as CASSFPGGGYTF.